These 30 T cell receptor beta chains share one sample of origin, sequenced in a study of early T cells in non-severe SARS-CoV-2 infection. TCRdb called the 5' RACE reads again in MiXCR, with one record for every CDR3 protein. The sample comprises tens of thousands of distinct CDR3 sequences, about 6.2% of which are singletons, and 3% to 4.5% rests with the top ten. Source material: whole blood. All receptors come from an adult who was a healthcare worker with PCR-confirmed SARS-CoV-2 infection or an uninfected control (not recorded which).

The CDR3 DNA is TGTGCCATCAGTGAGCCTCTAGCGGGGGGGACCTACAATGAGCAGTTCTTC. Protein: CAISEPLAGGTYNEQFF. The rearrangement joins TRBV10-3 to TRBJ2-1; the match to TRBD2 covers 12 bases. Looked up from germline, CDR1 is ENHRY and CDR2 is SYGVKD. CDR3 length equals 17 residues. Trimming removed 2 bases from V and 2 bases from J; junction bases left unmatched: 4.

This clonotype was detected ten times or more. The chain uses TRBV6-2 or TRBV6-3 and TRBJ2-2; D may be TRBD1 or TRBD2 (6 bases each). V was clipped by 7 bases and J by 3 bases, with 9 bases between them. The CDR3 is 13 amino acids. Germline CDR1 MNHEY, CDR2 SVGEGT. CDR3 region: CASTRGHTGELFF. Written as DNA, the CDR3 is TGTGCCAGCACTCGGGGGCACACCGGGGAGCTGTTTTTT.

This chain links TRBV11-2 with TRBJ2-7; D remains unclear. Trimming cost V 2 bases and J 1 base, with 9 bases left between them. Germline lookup yields CDR1 SGHAT and CDR2 FQNNGV. CDR3 length equals 14 residues. The CDR3 DNA reads TGTGCCAGCAGCTTATTGTTTACTTCCTACGAGCAGTACTTC. This sequence encodes CASSLLFTSYEQYF. Based on the CDR3 plus reference TRBV11-2 and TRBJ2-7, the full variable domain is EAGVAQSPRYKIIEKRQSVAFWCNPISGHATLYWYQQILGQGPKLLIQFQNNGVVDDSQLPKDRFSAERLKGVDSTLKIQPAKLEDSAVYLCASSLLFTSYEQYFGPGTRLTVT.

This clonotype was seen a handful of times. The DNA for the CDR3 is TGTGCCAGCAGTTACACAAGACTAGCGGGGCAAACAGATACGCAGTATTTT. Its translation is CASSYTRLAGQTDTQYF. The J gene is TRBJ2-3, the V gene TRBV12-3 or TRBV12-4, with TRBD2 matching 11 bases. CDR3 length: 17 residues. Trimming cost V 4 bases and J 3 bases; bases outside gene matches: 9.

This clonotype was seen more than once but under ten times. This sequence joins TRBV7-2 and TRBJ1-2, with TRBD1 identical over 9 bases. J was trimmed by 3 bases and V by 1 base; bases with no gene match: 3. Germline V gene data show CDR1 as SGHTA and CDR2 as FQGNSA. The CDR3 runs to 15 residues. The DNA for the CDR3 is TGTGCCAGCAGCTTAGACAGGACAGGGGACTATGGCTACACCTTC. Translating gives CASSLDRTGDYGYTF.

CDR3 loop: CASRGTGPYNEQFF. CDR3 coding DNA: TGTGCCAGCAGGGGGACAGGACCCTACAATGAGCAGTTCTTC. V gene TRBV12-3 or TRBV12-4 combines with J gene TRBJ2-1, with 8 bases fitting TRBD1. V was clipped by 6 bases and J by 2 bases; unmatched bases: 3. CDR3 length: 14 residues.

A word on this clonotype: A much larger clone lies a single base off, so this may be a read error. The chain couples TRBV27 to TRBJ2-7, with no clear D. This CDR3 comprises 12 residues. Germline loops: CDR1 MNHEY, CDR2 SMNVEV (reference sequence). The CDR3 loop reads CASCFEGREQYF. CDR3 nucleotides: TGTGCCAGCTGTTTCGAAGGAAGAGAGCAGTACTTC.

This clonotype was seen repeatedly, ten times or more. The chain joins TRBV24-1 to TRBJ1-1; no definite D call. There are 13 residues in the CDR3. Germline V gene lookup returns CDR1 KGHDR and CDR2 SFDVKD. V lost 5 bases and J lost 1, with 7 bases in between. The CDR3 loop reads CATSVAGNTEAFF. CDR3 DNA: TGTGCCACCAGTGTGGCCGGGAACACTGAAGCTTTCTTT.

This clonotype has a handful of counts. V and J are TRBV11-2 and TRBJ2-7; 7 bases align to TRBD1. The length of the CDR3 is 15 residues. V was pared by 4 bases and J by 1 base, with 7 bases of the junction left unmatched. Germline assignment: CDR1 SGHAT and CDR2 FQNNGV. As DNA, the CDR3 is TGTGCCAGCAGCTCGGGACAGAGGCCTTCCTACGAGCAGTACTTC. Its protein is CASSSGQRPSYEQYF.

The table lists this clonotype with many counts. The chain employs TRBV28 and TRBJ2-3; no reliable D call. CDR1 is MDHEN, CDR2 SYDVKM, per germline. The CDR3 totals 16 residues. Trimming pared 1 base from V and 0 bases from J, leaving 11 bases between. The CDR3 sequence: CASSLYRVPSTDTQYF. The CDR3 bases are TGTGCCAGCAGTTTATATCGGGTCCCTAGCACAGATACGCAGTATTTT. The full variable domain, completed using reference TRBV28 and TRBJ2-3, is DVKVTQSSRYLVKRTGEKVFLECVQDMDHENMFWYRQDPGLGLRLIYFSYDVKMKEKGDIPEGYSVSREKKERFSLILESASTNQTSMYLCASSLYRVPSTDTQYFGPGTRLTVL.

The gene calls are TRBV10-2 and TRBJ1-5; D is perhaps TRBD1 (6 bases). V was pared by 6 bases and J by 4 bases, with 10 bases between. The CDR3 is made up of 13 amino acids. Germline V lookup: CDR1 WSHSY, CDR2 SAAADI. The CDR3 protein is CASSETGNQPQHF. CDR3 coding DNA: TGCGCCAGCAGCGAAACAGGGAATCAGCCCCAGCATTTT.

This clonotype came up many times. The chain has TRBV7-6 and TRBJ1-3, with a possible D match to TRBD1 (5 bases). Per the germline V gene, CDR1 is SGHVS and CDR2 is FNYEAQ. The CDR3 is 15 residues long. The ends were cut back, 4 bases at V and 0 bases at J, with 10 bases in the middle. CDR3 bases: TGTGCCAGCAGCTCCCCTGACAGCTCTGGAAACACCATATATTTT. Its translation is CASSSPDSSGNTIYF.

In this sample, this clonotype turned up many times. J is TRBJ1-5 and V is TRBV3-1, with 7 bases lining up with TRBD1. The ends lost 4 bases at V and 3 bases at J; junction bases unmatched: 3. This CDR3 contains 14 residues. Germline assignment: CDR1 LGHDT and CDR2 YNNKEL (reference sequence). CDR3 in DNA: TGTGCCAGCAGCCCGGGACAGAACAATCAGCCCCAGCATTTT. This translates into CASSPGQNNQPQHF.

This clonotype was seen many times. This chain uses TRBV25-1 with TRBJ1-1, with TRBD1 matching 10 bases. The CDR3 has 15 residues. J was trimmed by 5 bases and V by 1 base; bases with no gene match: 4. Germline V gene data show CDR1 as MGHDK and CDR2 as SYGVNS. The CDR3 loop is CASSESGTGATEAFF. DNA of the CDR3: TGTGCCAGCAGTGAATCCGGGACAGGGGCAACTGAAGCTTTCTTT.

The chain is built from TRBV6-5 and TRBJ2-1; TRBD1 matches at 9 bases. Trimming removed 5 bases from V and 7 bases from J; junction bases left unmatched: 9. The CDR3 extends over 15 amino acids. Germline V gives CDR1 MNHEY, CDR2 SVGAGI. The CDR3 bases are TGTGCCAGCAGTCCGGGACAGGGCATCAAGAATGAGCAGTTCTTC. This codes for CASSPGQGIKNEQFF.

This CDR3 is CASSQESGFQPQHF. The DNA for the CDR3 is TGCGCCAGCAGCCAAGAATCAGGTTTCCAGCCCCAGCATTTT. V usage is TRBV4-3 and J usage is TRBJ1-5; no clear D. V gave up 0 bases and J gave up 7 bases, with 10 bases separating them. The CDR3 has 14 amino acids. Germline lookup yields CDR1 LGHNA and CDR2 YSLEER.

This clonotype has a count of ten or more. The gene calls are TRBV5-1 and TRBJ1-1; 8 bases agree with TRBD1. Losses at the gene ends were 4 bases for V and 6 bases for J; bases not matched to a gene: 5. CDR3 length: 13 residues. Germline assignment: CDR1 SGHRS and CDR2 YFSETQ. CDR3 protein: CASSQIQGAEAFF. The CDR3 DNA reads as TGCGCCAGCAGCCAGATACAGGGGGCTGAAGCTTTCTTT.

By share, this clonotype counts as medium-sized. V is TRBV4-2 and J is TRBJ2-3, with 10 bases matching TRBD2. Trimming at V came to 0 bases and at J to 4 bases, leaving 1 base not matched to a gene. Germline-derived CDR1 and CDR2 are LGHNA and YNFKEQ. CDR3 length equals 15 residues. CDR3 residues: CASSQEAGGPDTQYF. The DNA for the CDR3 is TGTGCCAGCAGCCAAGAAGCGGGGGGGCCAGATACGCAGTATTTT.

At least ten counts were recorded for this clonotype. V usage is TRBV18 and J usage is TRBJ1-1; the D is unclear. This CDR3 is built from 15 residues. Trimming took off 2 bases at V and 1 base at J, with 11 bases between the two ends. Germline CDR1 and CDR2: KGHSH and LQKENI. CDR3 DNA: TGTGCCAGCTCACCATTCGAGGATCCGAACACTGAAGCTTTCTTT. It specifies CASSPFEDPNTEAFF.

This chain links TRBV7-2 with TRBJ2-5; no definite D call. The V end lost 5 bases, the J end lost 5 bases, and 15 bases lay between the germline ends. The CDR3 runs to 14 residues. The germline V gene encodes CDR1 SGHTA and CDR2 FQGNSA. The CDR3 DNA reads as TGTGCCAGCAGCCGCCTTTTTCTGGGTGAGACCCAGTACTTC. The encoded protein is CASSRLFLGETQYF.

This clonotype was found many times. The chain carries TRBV10-1 and TRBJ2-7; D ambiguous. CDR3 length: 14 amino acids. Trimming took 2 bases from V and 5 from J, leaving 13 bases between them. CDR1 and CDR2 (germline): WNHNN, SYGVQD (reference sequence). The CDR3 region is CASSERRDPDEQYF. Written as DNA, the CDR3 is TGCGCCAGCAGTGAGCGAAGGGATCCGGACGAGCAGTACTTC.

This clonotype showed up many times. The chain joins TRBV7-9 to TRBJ2-7, with 7 bases fitting TRBD1. V was clipped by 10 bases and J by 4 bases; unmatched bases: 10. Germline V gives CDR1 SEHNR, CDR2 FQNEAQ (reference sequence). CDR3 length equals 13 residues. CDR3 residues: CATPTGSGYEQYF. CDR3 DNA: TGTGCCACCCCGACAGGGAGTGGTTACGAGCAGTACTTC.

The chain uses TRBV28 and TRBJ2-1, with a weak D call TRBD1 (6 bases). This CDR3 is 14 amino acids long. Germline CDR1 is MDHEN and CDR2 is SYDVKM. The V end was cut by 6 bases, the J end by 7 bases, with 16 bases between. The CDR3 sequence: CASRQYRALNEQFF. CDR3 nucleotide sequence: TGTGCCAGCAGACAATACAGGGCACTGAATGAGCAGTTCTTC.

Ten or more counts support this clonotype. One junction end does not reproduce the germline sequence, and a read error may be involved. The chain combines TRBV7-7 with TRBJ2-2; D call uncertain. Germline V gene lookup returns CDR1 SSHAT and CDR2 FNYEAQ (reference sequence). CDR3 length equals 14 residues. The CDR3 region has the DNA TGTGCTAGCAGCTTAGAAGATTTCGGCGGGGAGCTGTTTTTT. Translated, it gives CASSLEDFGGELFF.

This clonotype was picked up many times. This chain links TRBV11-2 with TRBJ1-1; no firm D call. Trimming removed 4 bases from V and 5 bases from J, with 17 bases in between. CDR3 size: 15 residues. CDR1 and CDR2 from the germline V gene are SGHAT and FQNNGV. In DNA form, the CDR3 reads TGTGCCAGCAGCTACACAGTCACCCGGAGGACTGAAGCTTTCTTT. Its translation: CASSYTVTRRTEAFF. Full variable domain (rest looked up from reference TRBV11-2 and TRBJ1-1): EAGVAQSPRYKIIEKRQSVAFWCNPISGHATLYWYQQILGQGPKLLIQFQNNGVVDDSQLPKDRFSAERLKGVDSTLKIQPAKLEDSAVYLCASSYTVTRRTEAFFGQGTRLTVV.

There are many counts of this clonotype. The chain has TRBV14 and TRBJ2-3; possible D gene TRBD2, 5 bases. Trimming left V 4 bases short and J 7 bases short, with 21 bases between. CDR3 size: 16 residues. Germline V gene data show CDR1 as SGHDN and CDR2 as FVKESK. The CDR3 reads CASSPGSRAGGNTQYF. CDR3 sequence (DNA): TGTGCCAGCAGCCCGGGAAGTAGGGCGGGTGGCAATACGCAGTATTTT.

This clonotype has at least ten counts. The V call is TRBV20-1, the J call TRBJ1-6; D is possibly TRBD1 (6 bases). Trimming left V 6 bases short and J 7 bases short, with 16 bases between. The CDR3 is 14 amino acids. The V gene's germline CDR1 is DFQATT and CDR2 SNEGSKA (reference sequence). DNA for the CDR3: TGCAGTGCCATAGAGAACAGGGTGAATTCACCCCTCCACTTT. This codes for CSAIENRVNSPLHF.

The gene calls are TRBV7-3 and TRBJ2-5; 11 bases match TRBD2. The CDR3 runs 15 residues. V was clipped by 5 bases and J by 4 bases; unmatched bases: 6. Germline CDR1 reads SGHTA; CDR2 reads FQGTGA. DNA for the CDR3: TGTGCCAGCAGCCCCCGACTAGCGGGGATAGAGACCCAGTACTTC. Translated, it gives CASSPRLAGIETQYF.

The chain carries TRBV6-2 or TRBV6-3 and TRBJ1-2; 7 bases align to TRBD1. From germline, CDR1 is MNHEY and CDR2 SVGEGT. The CDR3 sequence is 13 residues long. V shed 7 bases and J 6 bases; nucleotides not matched to a gene: 8. The CDR3 sequence is CASTKTGVHGYTF. DNA of the CDR3: TGTGCCAGCACCAAAACAGGGGTCCATGGCTACACCTTC.

This clonotype has just a few counts. The rearrangement uses TRBV11-2 and TRBJ2-1, with 7 bases matching TRBD1. The CDR3 covers 15 residues. The junction had 8 bases not matched to a gene; V was cut back by 5 bases and J by 4 bases. Germline assignment: CDR1 SGHAT and CDR2 FQNNGV. DNA for the CDR3: TGTGCCAGCAGCCGTCGGACAGGAGTATACAATGAGCAGTTCTTC. It is translated as CASSRRTGVYNEQFF.